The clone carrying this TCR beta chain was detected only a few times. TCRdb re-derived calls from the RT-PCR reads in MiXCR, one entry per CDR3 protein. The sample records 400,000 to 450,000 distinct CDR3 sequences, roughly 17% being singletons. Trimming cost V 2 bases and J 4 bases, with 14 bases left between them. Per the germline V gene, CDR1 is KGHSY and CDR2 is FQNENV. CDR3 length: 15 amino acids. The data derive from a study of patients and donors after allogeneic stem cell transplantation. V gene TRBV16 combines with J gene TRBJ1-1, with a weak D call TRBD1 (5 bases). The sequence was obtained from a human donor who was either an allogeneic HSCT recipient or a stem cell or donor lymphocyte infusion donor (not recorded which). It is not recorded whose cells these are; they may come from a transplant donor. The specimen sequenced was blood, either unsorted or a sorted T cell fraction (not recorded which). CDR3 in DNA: TGTGCCAGCAGCCAACCCCGTGGGGGGGGCACTGAAGCTTTCTTT. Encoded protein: CASSQPRGGGTEAFF.